This TCR beta chain was recovered during a study of T cell repertoires in cytomegalovirus infection. Study-wide context: Public TCR beta signatures provided an indication of both CMV infection and a matching HLA type.

TCRdb reanalysed the reads using MiXCR and keeps one entry per CDR3 protein. The sample contains roughly 500,000 distinct CDR3 sequences, about 44% of which appear only once. Study-wide points: Totalled public TCR beta family frequency picked out people who carried CMV plus the relevant HLA. Dominating the ex vivo response were HLA-C-restricted CMV-specific TCR beta clonotypes.

This CDR3 comprises 15 residues. Germline-derived CDR1 and CDR2 are SGHVS and FQNEAQ. The V and J ends lost 6 bases and 1 base respectively, with 16 bases between them. The table lists this clonotype with a few counts. Its antigen is unknown. The sample consisted of cultured PBMCs, taken from culture after CMV antigen stimulation. The sequence was collected from a human donor in good health (CMV status not recorded). Some clones in this sample may be carry-over from other donors' samples. This chain uses TRBV7-8 with TRBJ2-7; D assignment may be TRBD1 or TRBD2 (6 bases each). CDR3 amino acids: CASSRGTYLSYEQYF. The CDR3 nucleotides are TGTGCCAGCAGTCGGGGGACATACCTGTCCTACGAGCAGTACTTC.